This TCR beta chain was identified during a study of vaccination effects on CD4 cells after COVID-19. In the study overall: Each person got two doses of an mRNA SARS-CoV-2 vaccine, BNT162b2 or mRNA-1273.

With roughly 9 days of culture completed, CD4+ T cells were isolated. Assay: immunoSEQ multiplex PCR; the TCRdb copy retains only in-frame clones and omits some. The sample has around 50,000 clones; over 50% are singletons. Points on this clone: Its antigen is not identified.

V lost 6 bases to trimming and J lost 7 bases; unmatched junction nucleotides: 5. In germline, CDR1 is SNHLY, CDR2 FYNNEI. This CDR3 spans 12 amino acids. The V gene is TRBV2, the J gene TRBJ2-7; 8 nucleotides match TRBD1. The input for sequencing was CD4+ T cells from PBMCs cultured without peptide, taken before COVID-19 vaccination. The clonotype originates from a human donor who received a COVID-19 vaccine. The CDR3 DNA sequence: TGTGCCAGCAGGCAGGGGGCGTGGGAGCAGTACTTC. Its protein is CASRQGAWEQYF.